This is a list of T cell receptor beta chains from one sample in a study of regulatory T cells in long-lasting Graves disease. TCRdb used MiXCR to reprocess the multiplex PCR reads, holding one entry per CDR3 protein. The table records about 620,000 distinct CDR3 sequences, approximately 15% of them present only once. This sample also appeared in a second study, on T cells in Graves' hyperthyroidism and ophthalmopathy.

The sequenced sample was peripheral blood mononuclear cells (PBMCs), obtained at new diagnosis, from a patient treated with antithyroid drugs. The receptors come from a woman aged 25 to 39 with Graves disease. Both conserved end residues are part of each CDR3. The D gene is left open where the match is weak.

V gene	D gene	J gene	CDR3 protein
TRBV27	TRBD1	TRBJ1-6	CASSPGDRWSSPLHF
TRBV11-2	TRBD1	TRBJ1-2	CASSLGGTGVGYTF
TRBV2	NA	TRBJ2-1	CASSGTTYNEQFF
TRBV20-1	TRBD2	TRBJ2-1	CSTLGGRAYNEQFF
TRBV7-6	TRBD1	TRBJ2-2	CASSPRTGANTGELFF
TRBV5-4	TRBD2	TRBJ2-3	CASSVSGRAADTQYF
TRBV28	NA	TRBJ1-3	CASSLGGYPGLTIYF
TRBV20-1	NA	TRBJ2-1	CSARVYGFRDNEQFF
TRBV6-1	TRBD1	TRBJ2-5	CASSHNRGNQETQYF
TRBV28	NA	TRBJ2-7	CAAARPPHSYEQYF
TRBV20-1	TRBD2	TRBJ2-1	CSARGGSGIEQFF
TRBV2	NA	TRBJ2-2	CASSGTKGGELFF
TRBV12-3/TRBV12-4	TRBD1	TRBJ2-2	CASRNHRGTGELFF
TRBV12-3/TRBV12-4	NA	TRBJ2-5	CASRSGHFQETQYF
TRBV29-1	NA	TRBJ1-1	CSGVGGPQDTEAFF
TRBV7-9	TRBD2	TRBJ2-3	CASSLGKGRADTQYF